These 20 T cell receptor beta chains came from one sample sequenced in a study of blood T cells in healthy people across ages. Combining a sample-barcoded 5' primer with a J-beta primer mix, a second PCR ran for about 7 to 12 cycles. TCRdb called the 5' RACE reads again in MiXCR, with one record for every CDR3 protein. Here the sample spans over 600,000 distinct CDR3 sequences, approximately 40% being singletons. The sample consisted of blood. The receptors here all came from a man older than 75 in good health.

The chain uses TRBV7-2 and TRBJ2-7; 7 nucleotides align to TRBD2. There are 15 residues in the CDR3. Per germline, CDR1 SGHTA and CDR2 FQGNSA. Trimming removed 0 bases from V and 1 base from J; junction bases left unmatched: 3. The CDR3 sequence: CASSLAPSGSYEQYF. The CDR3 DNA is TGTGCCAGCAGCTTAGCTCCTAGCGGATCCTACGAGCAGTACTTC.

This clonotype was found a few times. This chain uses TRBV20-1 with TRBJ2-3; D unresolved. Trimming left V 6 bases short and J 5 bases short, with 12 bases between. This CDR3 has 12 amino acids. The V gene's germline CDR1 is DFQATT and CDR2 SNEGSKA (reference sequence). CDR3 residues: CSALRAVDTQYF. The CDR3 bases are TGCAGTGCCCTTCGGGCCGTAGATACGCAGTATTTT.

V and J are TRBV18 and TRBJ2-1; D is possibly TRBD1 or TRBD2 (5 bases each). The CDR3 has 15 amino acids. Germline V gene lookup returns CDR1 KGHSH and CDR2 LQKENI. V dropped 4 bases and J dropped 8 bases, with 18 bases sitting between them. CDR3 loop: CASSLPDPEGYEQFF. CDR3 nucleotide sequence: TGTGCCAGCTCACTCCCGGACCCTGAGGGGTATGAGCAGTTCTTC.

This clonotype turned up a few times. Here the CDR3 reads CASSEPVSDTQYF. DNA of the CDR3: TGTGCCAGCAGTGAACCCGTTTCAGATACGCAGTATTTT. V and J are TRBV25-1 and TRBJ2-3; D unresolved. The V gene lost 2 bases and the J gene lost 4 bases, with 7 bases spanning the gap. This CDR3 is 13 amino acids long. Per germline, CDR1 MGHDK and CDR2 SYGVNS.

The genes are TRBV28 and TRBJ2-1; D is unresolved. Trimming took 8 bases from V and 4 from J, leaving 15 bases between them. Germline V gene data show CDR1 as MDHEN and CDR2 as SYDVKM. This CDR3 is 14 amino acids long. The CDR3 nucleotides read TGTGCCAGCTCGTTAGAGGCCCCATACAATGAGCAGTTCTTC. This translates into CASSLEAPYNEQFF.

This chain links TRBV3-1 with TRBJ2-6; 10 nucleotides align to TRBD1. The germline V gene encodes CDR1 LGHDT and CDR2 YNNKEL (reference sequence). J gave up 2 bases and V 0 bases, and 13 bases lay outside the gene matches. This CDR3 is 21 amino acids long. CDR3 nucleotides: TGTGCCAGCAGCCAAGATAGTTTAGCGGGACAGGGGTCTGCTGGGGCCAACGTCCTGACTTTC. It codes for CASSQDSLAGQGSAGANVLTF.

The CDR3 DNA reads as TGCAGTGCTGGAACGACCGGGACTAGCGGCCAAGAGACCCAGTACTTC. This encodes CSAGTTGTSGQETQYF. The rearrangement joins TRBV20-1 to TRBJ2-5; 11 bases are a match to TRBD2. Trimming cost V 5 bases and J 1 base; bases outside gene matches: 9. The CDR3 length is 16 residues. Germline V lookup: CDR1 DFQATT, CDR2 SNEGSKA (reference sequence).

The chain employs TRBV4-2 and TRBJ2-1; 8 bases map to TRBD1. Germline V gene lookup returns CDR1 LGHNA and CDR2 YNFKEQ. Germline trimming cut 2 bases from V and 13 bases from J; bases unmatched to any gene: 22. The CDR3 contains 18 residues. The CDR3 region is CASSQYSIRAGGDETQFF. CDR3 DNA sequence: TGTGCCAGCAGCCAATACTCCATTAGGGCAGGGGGCGATGAAACCCAGTTCTTC.

This chain connects TRBV12-3 or TRBV12-4 to TRBJ1-5; no reliable D call. The CDR3 extends over 16 amino acids. With 2 bases removed from V and 6 bases from J, the gap between germline ends came to 17 bases. CDR3: CASSLHGNSGSQPQHF. CDR3 bases: TGTGCCAGCAGTTTACATGGGAATAGTGGCAGTCAGCCCCAGCATTTT.

The chain carries TRBV30 and TRBJ1-5; 9 bases map to TRBD1. The CDR3 is 13 residues long. Trimming removed 5 bases from V and 10 bases from J; junction bases left unmatched: 9. Germline assignment: CDR1 GTSNPN and CDR2 SVGIG (reference sequence). CDR3 region: CAWSGQGLDPQHF. Here the CDR3 DNA reads TGTGCCTGGTCGGGACAGGGACTGGATCCCCAGCATTTT.

The V gene is TRBV18, the J gene TRBJ2-2; D may be TRBD2 (6 bases). Germline V gene data show CDR1 as KGHSH and CDR2 as LQKENI. V lost 6 bases, J lost 4 bases, and 15 bases lay in between. The CDR3 consists of 15 residues. The DNA of the CDR3 is TGTGCCAGCTCCGCTGGAGGGCAGAGCACCGGGGAGCTGTTTTTT. It is translated as CASSAGGQSTGELFF.

V is TRBV6-2 or TRBV6-3 and J is TRBJ2-1; the match to TRBD2 covers 14 bases. This CDR3 region has 17 residues. The V gene's germline CDR1 is MNHEY and CDR2 SVGEGT. V dropped 9 bases and J dropped 3; count of bases not matched to a gene: 10. This CDR3 is CASRGLAGEKGYNEQFF. In DNA form, the CDR3 reads TGTGCCAGTAGGGGACTAGCGGGAGAGAAGGGCTACAATGAGCAGTTCTTC.

This clonotype appeared many times. The chain employs TRBV5-6 and TRBJ2-3, with 7 bases lining up with TRBD1. Trimming removed 0 bases from V and 3 bases from J; junction bases left unmatched: 7. The CDR3 has 16 amino acids. CDR1 is SGHDT and CDR2 is YYEEEE in the germline V gene. The CDR3 DNA sequence: TGTGCCAGCAGCTTGGTGCTAGCAGGGGGTACAGATACGCAGTATTTT. It specifies CASSLVLAGGTDTQYF.

This rearrangement joins TRBV15 to TRBJ2-7; possible D gene TRBD2, 5 bases. Trimming shortened V by 5 bases and J by 9 bases, and 17 bases separated the two germline ends. CDR3 length: 13 residues. Germline V gene lookup returns CDR1 LNHNV and CDR2 YYDKDF (reference sequence). In DNA, the CDR3 is TGTGCCACCAGCTCAGACCGGGGATCGTCGCAGTACTTC. Translation: CATSSDRGSSQYF.

As to this clonotype: Possible read error: a much larger clone is one base away. V and J are TRBV5-1 and TRBJ2-5, with 8 bases lining up with TRBD2. CDR1 is SGHRS, CDR2 YFSETQ, per germline. The CDR3 runs to 12 residues. This CDR3 is CASGLAGGEQYF. The CDR3 nucleotides are TGCGCCAGCGGCTTGGCCGGGGGGGAGCAGTACTTC.

Notes on this clonotype: No DNA is shown, since the ends of the CDR3 on it are uncertain; the CDR3 is the one TCRdb lists. J is TRBJ2-2 and V is TRBV27. The germline V gene has CDR1 MNHEY and CDR2 SMNVEV (reference sequence). The CDR3 is made up of 14 amino acids, end residues included. CDR3 protein: CASSLIFGAGELFF.

This sequence joins TRBV28 and TRBJ1-5, with D hard to call. This CDR3 has 15 amino acids. V was cut by 3 bases and J by 3 bases, with 12 bases left in between. Germline assignment: CDR1 MDHEN and CDR2 SYDVKM. This chain's CDR3 is CASSFDTPPNQPQHF. CDR3 DNA sequence: TGTGCCAGCAGTTTCGACACCCCACCCAATCAGCCCCAGCATTTT.

The chain employs TRBV9 and TRBJ2-7; D might be TRBD1 or TRBD2, each matching 5 bases. Germline V gene lookup returns CDR1 SGDLS and CDR2 YYNGEE. The germline V and J ends were trimmed by 0 bases and 7 bases, with 14 bases remaining between them. CDR3 length: 14 amino acids. This CDR3 reads CASSVGDGMGEQYF. CDR3 coding DNA: TGTGCCAGCAGCGTAGGGGACGGGATGGGAGAGCAGTACTTC.

The chain recombines TRBV27 with TRBJ2-7, with a weak D call TRBD2 (6 bases). CDR3 length: 19 residues. Trimming left V 5 bases short and J 7 bases short, with 33 bases between. Germline V gene lookup returns CDR1 MNHEY and CDR2 SMNVEV (reference sequence). The CDR3 coding sequence is TGTGCCAGCAGTGATCCGGGACTCACATACCCTTTAGCCTACAATGAGCAGTACTTC. This encodes CASSDPGLTYPLAYNEQYF.

The genes are TRBV29-1 and TRBJ2-7, with TRBD2 as a possible D gene (6 bases). The CDR3 totals 13 residues. The V gene lost 3 bases and the J gene lost 2 bases, with 11 bases spanning the gap. CDR1 is SQVTM, CDR2 ANQGSEA, per germline. Written as DNA, the CDR3 is TGCAGCGTTGAGGGGGGACCACCCTACGAGCAGTACTTC. It translates to CSVEGGPPYEQYF.